The 3 T cell receptor beta chains below all came from one sample that was sequenced in a study of CD8+ T cells in alopecia areata. Sample treatment: oral pan-JAK inhibitor, 5-10 mg twice daily. It was cDNA, reverse transcribed from extracted RNA, that served as the sequencing template. TCRdb's copy holds only in-frame clones and misses some; the assay was immunoSEQ multiplex PCR. The profile covers more than 150,000 clones, with roughly 62% appearing a single time and roughly an eighth taken by the ten largest. The sequencing here drew on CD8+ T cells sorted from blood, taken at week 24, from a patient treated with tofacitinib. These receptors were collected from a human donor with alopecia areata.

The chain combines TRBV29-1 with TRBJ2-2; 8 bases line up with TRBD1. The germline gives CDR1 SQVTM, CDR2 ANQGSEA. The CDR3 covers 14 residues. Trimming removed 1 base from V and 3 bases from J; junction bases left unmatched: 1. The CDR3 here is CSVEGTGHTGELFF. The CDR3, as DNA: TGCAGCGTTGAAGGGACAGGGCACACCGGGGAGCTGTTTTTT.

J is TRBJ1-4 and V is TRBV4-1; the match to TRBD1 covers 7 bases. Germline V CDR1 and CDR2: MGHRA, YSYEKL. Unmatched junction bases numbered 5, after V lost 0 bases and J lost 1 base. The CDR3 is made up of 17 amino acids. The CDR3 reads CASSQEFRQGTNEKLFF. DNA for the CDR3: TGCGCCAGCAGCCAAGAATTCCGACAGGGAACTAATGAAAAACTGTTTTTT.

The V gene is TRBV6-6, the J gene TRBJ1-1; D unresolved. V was cut by 0 bases and J by 6 bases, with 5 bases left in between. The CDR3 is 12 amino acids. From germline, CDR1 is MNHNY and CDR2 SVGAGI (reference sequence). The chain's CDR3 is CASSYSRSEAFF. The CDR3, as DNA: TGTGCCAGCAGTTACTCGAGGTCTGAAGCTTTCTTT.